The rows below give T cell receptor beta chains drawn from one sample of a study of cytotoxic CD8 clonotypes in ibrutinib-treated CLL. Repertoires were generated with immunoSEQ multiplex PCR, while TCRdb's copy carries only in-frame clones and drops some. The table records about 140,000 clones, around 93% of them present only once. The material was PBMCs, obtained after 12 months of ibrutinib treatment. These receptors were obtained from a human donor with chronic lymphocytic leukemia. CDR3s include the opening cysteine and the closing phenylalanine or tryptophan. Fields, in order: J gene, V gene, D gene, clone size, CDR3 DNA, CDR3 protein. A D gene is named only where the DNA matches it firmly. Only some rows state a clone size, as once, few, many or a class for expanded clones.

j_call: TRBJ2-1
v_call: TRBV5-6
d_call: TRBD1
clone_size: once
cdr3_nt: TGTGCCAGCAGCTTACATTACACAGGGGGCGCCGAGCAGTTCTTC
cdr3_aa: CASSLHYTGGAEQFF

j_call: TRBJ1-5
v_call: TRBV7-6
d_call: TRBD1
clone_size: -
cdr3_nt: TGTGCCAGCAGCCGAACAGGGGTCGGCCCGAATCAGCCCCAGCATTTT
cdr3_aa: CASSRTGVGPNQPQHF

j_call: TRBJ2-3
v_call: TRBV9
d_call: -
clone_size: -
cdr3_nt: TGTGCCAGCAGCGTAGATAGGGATACGCAGTATTTT
cdr3_aa: CASSVDRDTQYF

j_call: TRBJ1-4
v_call: TRBV28
d_call: TRBD1
clone_size: -
cdr3_nt: TGTGCCAGCACAACGACAGGGACTAATGAAAAACTGTTTTTT
cdr3_aa: CASTTTGTNEKLFF

j_call: TRBJ1-5
v_call: TRBV19
d_call: -
clone_size: -
cdr3_nt: TGTGCCAGTAGTATAAGTGGGGGGGCTCAGCCCCAGCATTTT
cdr3_aa: CASSISGGAQPQHF

j_call: TRBJ2-5
v_call: TRBV11-2
d_call: TRBD2
clone_size: -
cdr3_nt: TGTGCCAGCACTCTAGCGGGCCTGGCGGAGACCCAGTACTTC
cdr3_aa: CASTLAGLAETQYF

j_call: TRBJ2-5
v_call: TRBV7-2
d_call: -
clone_size: -
cdr3_nt: TGTGCCAGCAGCCCCCCCGGCGTTCGGGAGACCCAGTACTTC
cdr3_aa: CASSPPGVRETQYF

j_call: TRBJ2-3
v_call: TRBV11-2
d_call: -
clone_size: -
cdr3_nt: TGTGCCAGCAGCTTAAGGTCGGAGAGAGATACGCAGTATTTT
cdr3_aa: CASSLRSERDTQYF

j_call: TRBJ1-1
v_call: TRBV5-1
d_call: -
clone_size: -
cdr3_nt: TGCGCCAGCAGCTGGGACCGAGCCCCTTTTGACACTGAAGCTTTCTTT
cdr3_aa: CASSWDRAPFDTEAFF

j_call: TRBJ2-7
v_call: TRBV6-5
d_call: TRBD2
clone_size: -
cdr3_nt: TGTGCCAGCAGCCGGGGACTAGCGGGAGACTACGAGCAGTACTTC
cdr3_aa: CASSRGLAGDYEQYF

j_call: TRBJ1-5
v_call: TRBV11-2
d_call: -
clone_size: -
cdr3_nt: TGTGCCAGCAGTTACACCGGGGATCAGCCCCAGCATTTT
cdr3_aa: CASSYTGDQPQHF

j_call: TRBJ2-7
v_call: TRBV30
d_call: -
clone_size: -
cdr3_nt: TGTGCCTGGAGACCTGGACAGATATACGAGCAGTACTTC
cdr3_aa: CAWRPGQIYEQYF

j_call: TRBJ2-7
v_call: TRBV19
d_call: -
clone_size: -
cdr3_nt: TGTGCCAGTGAGTCCGGGATCACCTACGAGCAGTACTTC
cdr3_aa: CASESGITYEQYF

j_call: TRBJ2-1
v_call: TRBV5-1
d_call: TRBD2
clone_size: -
cdr3_nt: TGCGCCAGCAGCCTGCATGGGACTAGCGGGAACAATGAGCAGTTCTTC
cdr3_aa: CASSLHGTSGNNEQFF

j_call: TRBJ2-2
v_call: TRBV5-3
d_call: -
clone_size: -
cdr3_nt: TGTGCCAGAAGCTTGGGGATGGCAGTAATAATATCGAACACCGGGGAGCTGTTTTTT
cdr3_aa: CARSLGMAVIISNTGELFF

j_call: TRBJ2-3
v_call: TRBV9
d_call: TRBD2
clone_size: -
cdr3_nt: TGTGCCAGCAGCTTCTCGCTAGCGGCACATGATACGCAGTATTTT
cdr3_aa: CASSFSLAAHDTQYF

j_call: TRBJ2-2
v_call: TRBV30
d_call: TRBD2
clone_size: -
cdr3_nt: TGTGCCCGGAGTAAAACAGGGACTAGCCGTCCCGGGGAGCTGTTTTTT
cdr3_aa: CARSKTGTSRPGELFF

j_call: TRBJ1-3
v_call: TRBV11-3
d_call: -
clone_size: -
cdr3_nt: TGTGCCAGCAGCTTAGACTCTGGAAACACCATATATTTT
cdr3_aa: CASSLDSGNTIYF

j_call: TRBJ2-3
v_call: TRBV18
d_call: TRBD1
clone_size: once
cdr3_nt: TGTGCCAGCTCACCGGACAGGATCACAGATACGCAGTATTTT
cdr3_aa: CASSPDRITDTQYF

j_call: TRBJ2-3
v_call: TRBV12-5
d_call: -
clone_size: -
cdr3_nt: TGTGCTAGTGGGCCTAGCGCTCACACAGATACGCAGTATTTT
cdr3_aa: CASGPSAHTDTQYF

j_call: TRBJ2-5
v_call: TRBV5-1
d_call: TRBD2
clone_size: -
cdr3_nt: TGCGCCAGCAGCGTAGGACTAGCGGGACAAGAGACCCAGTACTTC
cdr3_aa: CASSVGLAGQETQYF

j_call: TRBJ1-5
v_call: TRBV19
d_call: TRBD1
clone_size: -
cdr3_nt: TGTGCCAGCGGACAGGCAGTCGCTCAGCCCCAGCATTTT
cdr3_aa: CASGQAVAQPQHF

j_call: TRBJ1-2
v_call: TRBV28
d_call: TRBD1
clone_size: few
cdr3_nt: TGTGCCAGCAGGATACAGGGGGTTGGCTATGGCTACACCTTC
cdr3_aa: CASRIQGVGYGYTF

j_call: TRBJ2-2
v_call: TRBV5-1
d_call: TRBD2
clone_size: -
cdr3_nt: TGCGCCAGCAGCCTCCTAGCGGGCGTGAACACCGGGGAGCTGTTTTTT
cdr3_aa: CASSLLAGVNTGELFF

j_call: TRBJ1-1
v_call: TRBV7-2
d_call: -
clone_size: -
cdr3_nt: TGTGCCAGCAGCTTAGGGGGGCAGGCGGTAGCTTTCTTT
cdr3_aa: CASSLGGQAVAFF

j_call: TRBJ2-7
v_call: TRBV4-2
d_call: -
clone_size: -
cdr3_nt: TGTGCCAGCAGCCAACCTACACAGGGCGAACACTCCTACGAGCAGTACTTC
cdr3_aa: CASSQPTQGEHSYEQYF

j_call: TRBJ2-1
v_call: TRBV4-3
d_call: TRBD2
clone_size: -
cdr3_nt: TGCGCCAGCAGCCAAGGGCAGACTAGCGGGAAGGGTCCCTCCTACAATGAGCAGTTCTTC
cdr3_aa: CASSQGQTSGKGPSYNEQFF

j_call: TRBJ2-2
v_call: TRBV9
d_call: -
clone_size: -
cdr3_nt: TGTGCCAGCAGCGTAGGGTCCTTAAACACCGGGGAGCTGTTTTTT
cdr3_aa: CASSVGSLNTGELFF

j_call: TRBJ2-3
v_call: TRBV9
d_call: -
clone_size: -
cdr3_nt: TGTGCCAGCAGCCAAGAGGGGCCGGATACGCAGTATTTT
cdr3_aa: CASSQEGPDTQYF

j_call: TRBJ2-3
v_call: TRBV9
d_call: -
clone_size: -
cdr3_nt: TGTGCCAGCAGCCAAACGAGGGGAAACCTGGGAGATACGCAGTATTTT
cdr3_aa: CASSQTRGNLGDTQYF

j_call: TRBJ1-4
v_call: TRBV12-2
d_call: -
clone_size: -
cdr3_nt: TGTGCAAGTCGCCCCCCGGGACAGAATAATGAAAAACTGTTTTTT
cdr3_aa: CASRPPGQNNEKLFF

j_call: TRBJ2-5
v_call: TRBV19
d_call: -
clone_size: -
cdr3_nt: TGTGCCAGTAGTTCGGACACCGGAAGCGGGGAGACCCAGTACTTC
cdr3_aa: CASSSDTGSGETQYF

j_call: TRBJ2-1
v_call: TRBV10-3
d_call: -
clone_size: -
cdr3_nt: TGTGCCATCAGCAGGGCCCCCTCGGGGGATGAGCAGTTCTTC
cdr3_aa: CAISRAPSGDEQFF

j_call: TRBJ2-1
v_call: TRBV11-3
d_call: -
clone_size: -
cdr3_nt: TGTGCCAGCAGCTTGGCCACAGGGAGGGTGGACAATGAGCAGTTCTTC
cdr3_aa: CASSLATGRVDNEQFF

j_call: TRBJ1-3
v_call: TRBV2
d_call: -
clone_size: few
cdr3_nt: TGTGCCAGCCTAAGCGTGGGATCCACCAGCTCTGGAAACACCATATATTTT
cdr3_aa: CASLSVGSTSSGNTIYF

j_call: TRBJ2-7
v_call: TRBV19
d_call: TRBD1
clone_size: -
cdr3_nt: TGTGCCACAACACCGGGACAGGGAGTCCACGAGCAGTACTTC
cdr3_aa: CATTPGQGVHEQYF

j_call: TRBJ2-3
v_call: TRBV10-3
d_call: -
clone_size: once
cdr3_nt: TGTGCCACCAACGGGGCCCGCACTGATACGCAGTATTTT
cdr3_aa: CATNGARTDTQYF

j_call: TRBJ2-1
v_call: TRBV9
d_call: -
clone_size: -
cdr3_nt: TGTGCCAGCAGCGTAGGGAGGGGGGCCAATGAGCAGTTCTTC
cdr3_aa: CASSVGRGANEQFF

j_call: TRBJ2-3
v_call: TRBV15
d_call: -
clone_size: -
cdr3_nt: TGTGCCACCAGCAGAGCCACGGGAGTAAGAGATACGCAGTATTTT
cdr3_aa: CATSRATGVRDTQYF

j_call: TRBJ2-5
v_call: TRBV28
d_call: -
clone_size: -
cdr3_nt: TGTGCCAGCACCCTGGGGGAGACCCAGTACTTC
cdr3_aa: CASTLGETQYF

j_call: TRBJ2-5
v_call: TRBV29-1
d_call: -
clone_size: -
cdr3_nt: TGCAGCGTTGAGGAGGGCGGCCAAGAGACCCAGTACTTC
cdr3_aa: CSVEEGGQETQYF

j_call: TRBJ2-3
v_call: TRBV19
d_call: -
clone_size: once
cdr3_nt: TGTGCCAGTACCCAAGGGCAGGACCGGGATACGCAGTATTTT
cdr3_aa: CASTQGQDRDTQYF

j_call: TRBJ2-7
v_call: TRBV10-1
d_call: -
clone_size: -
cdr3_nt: TGCGCCAGCATGGGACGGGGCTACGAGCAGTACTTC
cdr3_aa: CASMGRGYEQYF

j_call: TRBJ2-3
v_call: TRBV28
d_call: -
clone_size: -
cdr3_nt: TGTGCCAGCAGTTTATCCGGGAGCGGAGATACGCAGTATTTT
cdr3_aa: CASSLSGSGDTQYF